Below, 13 T cell receptor beta chains from the same sample are listed, as sequenced in a study of blood T cell repertoires in COVID-19. Clones were sequenced by immunoSEQ multiplex PCR, and TCRdb holds only the in-frame ones, with some missing. This table has about 200,000 clones, just under 85% appearing once. The sequenced sample consisted of peripheral blood. These receptors all stem from a human donor with acute or convalescent COVID-19. The donor label of this sample is uncertain.

J is TRBJ2-6 and V is TRBV5-4; D is unresolved. Trimming removed 2 bases from V and 3 bases from J, with 6 bases in between. The CDR3 has 14 amino acids. From germline, CDR1 is SGHNT and CDR2 YYREEE (reference sequence). The CDR3 reads CASSFLGGANVLTF. CDR3 sequence (DNA): TGTGCCAGCAGCTTCCTCGGTGGGGCCAACGTCCTGACTTTC.

J is TRBJ2-7 and V is TRBV19, with 10 bases aligning to TRBD2. After removal of 3 bases from V and 4 bases from J, the junction contained 6 bases not matched to a gene. This CDR3 is 15 amino acids long. From germline, CDR1 is LNHDA and CDR2 SQIVND (reference sequence). This CDR3 is CASSIGASGGYEQYF. CDR3 bases: TGTGCCAGTAGTATTGGGGCTAGCGGGGGTTACGAGCAGTACTTC.

V usage is TRBV7-9 and J usage is TRBJ1-4; TRBD1 matches 8 bases. J was trimmed by 8 bases and V by 4 bases; bases with no gene match: 9. The CDR3 runs to 15 residues. In germline, CDR1 is SEHNR, CDR2 FQNEAQ (reference sequence). CDR3 sequence (DNA): TGTGCCAGCAGCTCCCGACAGGGGTTAAGCGAAAAACTGTTTTTT. This translates into CASSSRQGLSEKLFF.

This chain connects TRBV20-1 to TRBJ1-1; the D is unclear. The CDR3 has 11 residues. Looked up from germline, CDR1 is DFQATT and CDR2 is SNEGSKA (reference sequence). V lost 5 bases, J lost 11 bases, and 15 bases lay in between. The CDR3 DNA is TGCAGTGCTTCCCTTCTGAGGGAGGCTTTCTTT. It codes for CSASLLREAFF.

This chain connects TRBV9 to TRBJ2-7; 10 bases fit TRBD2. CDR3 length: 18 residues. Trimming took 4 bases from V and 5 from J; bases not matched to a gene: 18. Germline CDR1 is SGDLS and CDR2 is YYNGEE. CDR3 sequence: CASSMGQASSGRMDEQYF. CDR3 sequence (DNA): TGTGCCAGCAGCATGGGACAGGCCTCTAGCGGGAGAATGGACGAGCAGTACTTC.

In this sample, this clone turned up once. The V and J genes are TRBV19 and TRBJ1-2, with TRBD1 identical over 9 bases. The trim removed 6 bases at V and 7 bases at J, leaving 9 bases unmatched. Per germline, CDR1 LNHDA and CDR2 SQIVND (reference sequence). This CDR3 has 14 residues. This CDR3 is CASSPTGGRSGYTF. The CDR3 DNA is TGTGCCAGTAGCCCGACAGGGGGGAGGAGTGGCTACACCTTC.

The CDR3, as DNA: TGTGCCAGCAACCCCCGGGGCTACAATGAGCAGTTCTTC. It codes for CASNPRGYNEQFF. The chain couples TRBV2 to TRBJ2-1, with a possible D match to TRBD2 (5 bases). The CDR3 runs 13 residues. The V and J ends lost 7 bases and 3 bases respectively, with 10 bases between them. The germline V gene encodes CDR1 SNHLY and CDR2 FYNNEI.

This clone was seen once. The V call is TRBV28, the J call TRBJ2-2, with 13 bases aligning to TRBD2. The junction had 7 bases not matched to a gene; V was cut back by 3 bases and J by 6 bases. Germline V gene lookup returns CDR1 MDHEN and CDR2 SYDVKM. The CDR3 contains 17 residues. CDR3 region: CASSLGGLAGLPGELFF. The CDR3 nucleotides read TGTGCCAGCAGTTTGGGGGGACTAGCGGGATTACCCGGGGAGCTGTTTTTT.

The V gene is TRBV5-1, the J gene TRBJ2-7, with 11 bases that match TRBD2. The CDR3 totals 15 residues. Germline lookup yields CDR1 SGHRS and CDR2 YFSETQ. The J segment lost 1 base and the V segment lost 6 bases, leaving 6 bases of the junction unmatched. The CDR3 DNA follows: TGCGCCAGCAAGGTGGGGACTAGCGGTTCCTACGAGCAGTACTTC. It codes for CASKVGTSGSYEQYF.

This clone was seen just once. The J gene is TRBJ1-1, the V gene TRBV7-3; D ambiguous. In germline, CDR1 is SGHTA, CDR2 FQGTGA. This CDR3 has 15 residues. V was trimmed by 0 bases and J by 5 bases, leaving 13 bases between them. The DNA for the CDR3 is TGTGCCAGCAGCTTAACCTGGACGGGGAATACTGAAGCTTTCTTT. Translated: CASSLTWTGNTEAFF.

The chain carries TRBV28 and TRBJ2-1, with TRBD2 matching 12 bases. CDR3 length equals 18 residues. V was pared by 3 bases and J by 6 bases, with 12 bases of the junction left unmatched. Germline assignment: CDR1 MDHEN and CDR2 SYDVKM. The DNA of the CDR3 is TGTGCCAGCAGTTTTAGCCCCCCTAGCGGGAGGGCAATCAATGAGCAGTTCTTC. It is translated as CASSFSPPSGRAINEQFF.

The chain links TRBV5-1 to TRBJ1-4, with 8 nucleotides matching TRBD1. Trimming at V came to 4 bases and at J to 8 bases, leaving 7 bases not matched to a gene. Germline loops: CDR1 SGHRS, CDR2 YFSETQ. The CDR3 has 14 residues. CDR3 region: CASSPGQGGEKLFF. CDR3 nucleotides: TGCGCCAGCAGCCCAGGACAGGGAGGGGAAAAACTGTTTTTT.

The table lists this clone with a few counts. This chain connects TRBV12-3 or TRBV12-4 to TRBJ2-5; no reliable D call. With 3 bases removed from V and 3 bases from J, the gap between germline ends came to 2 bases. This CDR3 has 11 amino acids. As DNA, the CDR3 is TGTGCCAGCAGTTTCAAAGAGACCCAGTACTTC. Protein product: CASSFKETQYF.